Listed here are 27 T cell receptor beta chains from one sample, sequenced in a study of blood T cell repertoires in COVID-19. Method: immunoSEQ multiplex PCR; TCRdb's copy keeps in-frame clones and lacks some. The table lists about 230,000 clones, roughly 81% of them singletons. The sequenced sample consisted of peripheral blood. The receptors were gathered from a man aged 35 to 55 with acute or convalescent COVID-19.

V is TRBV18 and J is TRBJ2-7; 7 bases agree with TRBD2. The germline CDR1 and CDR2 sequences are KGHSH and LQKENI. The CDR3 has 14 residues. V lost 4 bases, J lost 2 bases, and 5 bases stayed unmatched. The CDR3 is CASSRLAETYEQYF. CDR3 DNA: TGTGCCAGCTCACGACTAGCAGAAACCTACGAGCAGTACTTC.

The rearrangement uses TRBV28 and TRBJ2-7, with TRBD1 matching 12 bases. Germline CDR1 is MDHEN and CDR2 is SYDVKM. The V segment lost 4 bases and the J segment 5 bases; nucleotides outside the gene matches: 9. The CDR3 sequence is 16 residues long. CDR3 sequence reads: CASSSTTGTGGNEQYF. The CDR3 DNA reads TGTGCCAGCAGTTCTACCACCGGGACAGGGGGCAACGAGCAGTACTTC.

The genes are TRBV7-8 and TRBJ2-3; D perhaps matches TRBD1 (5 bases). Trimming removed 5 bases from V and 12 bases from J, with 12 bases in between. This CDR3 contains 11 residues. In germline, CDR1 is SGHVS, CDR2 FQNEAQ. The CDR3, as DNA: TGTGCCAGCAGCAATCCCCAGGGTCAGTATTTT. Protein: CASSNPQGQYF.

This clone was recorded a few times. The gene calls are TRBV11-3 and TRBJ2-1, with 13 bases lining up with TRBD2. Germline V gene data show CDR1 as SGHNT and CDR2 as YENEEA. The CDR3 spans 15 residues. V lost 4 bases and J lost 6; bases outside the gene matches: 3. CDR3 region: CASSSRLAGGNEQFF. The CDR3 coding sequence is TGTGCCAGCAGCTCGAGACTAGCGGGGGGCAATGAGCAGTTCTTC.

The chain uses TRBV7-3 and TRBJ2-7, with 7 bases matching TRBD2. Germline V gene data show CDR1 as SGHTA and CDR2 as FQGTGA. V was pared by 2 bases and J by 0 bases, with 4 bases of the junction left unmatched. The CDR3 covers 15 residues. The CDR3 sequence is CASSLFGTNSYEQYF. CDR3 nucleotides: TGTGCCAGCAGCTTATTCGGGACTAACTCCTACGAGCAGTACTTC.

This clone has a handful of counts. The CDR3 reads CAISEFSGYTF. CDR3 in DNA: TGTGCCATCAGTGAATTCAGTGGCTACACCTTC. The chain joins TRBV10-3 to TRBJ1-2; D is uncertain. The germline V and J ends were trimmed by 3 bases and 7 bases, with 6 bases remaining between them. The CDR3 covers 11 residues. CDR1 ENHRY and CDR2 SYGVKD come from the germline V gene.

The chain recombines TRBV4-1 with TRBJ1-1; D not resolved. In germline, CDR1 is MGHRA, CDR2 YSYEKL. The CDR3 loop spans 14 amino acids. V lost 4 bases to trimming and J lost 6 bases, with 15 bases between them. The CDR3 reads CASSPGLLWAEAFF. As DNA, the CDR3 is TGCGCCAGCAGCCCCGGACTCCTCTGGGCTGAAGCTTTCTTT.

The chain has TRBV2 and TRBJ2-5; D is unresolved. CDR1 and CDR2 (germline): SNHLY, FYNNEI. V lost 1 base to trimming and J lost 5 bases, with 11 bases between them. This CDR3 comprises 14 residues. The CDR3 protein is CASSEGMRLETQYF. The CDR3 DNA reads TGTGCCAGCAGTGAAGGAATGCGGTTGGAGACCCAGTACTTC.

This chain uses TRBV4-1 with TRBJ1-2, with 10 bases that match TRBD1. Germline V lookup: CDR1 MGHRA, CDR2 YSYEKL. This CDR3 contains 15 residues. The J segment lost 5 bases and the V segment lost 3 bases, leaving 6 bases of the junction unmatched. The CDR3 here is CASSQDPGQGYGYTF. As DNA, the CDR3 is TGCGCCAGCAGCCAGGATCCGGGACAGGGGTATGGCTACACCTTC.

The V gene is TRBV7-2, the J gene TRBJ1-1; 7 positions match TRBD1. V lost 4 bases, J lost 3 bases, and 5 bases stayed unmatched. This CDR3 is 14 amino acids long. In germline, CDR1 is SGHTA, CDR2 FQGNSA. In DNA, the CDR3 is TGTGCCAGCAGCTACGATGACAGGGACACTGAAGCTTTCTTT. Its protein product is CASSYDDRDTEAFF.

In this sample, this clone turned up a few times. V usage is TRBV9 and J usage is TRBJ1-6; D remains ambiguous. Trimming removed 0 bases at V and 0 bases at J, with 10 bases between. Germline CDR1 and CDR2: SGDLS and YYNGEE. This CDR3 spans 17 amino acids. The CDR3 spells CASSVGGGSSYNSPLHF. For the CDR3, the DNA is TGTGCCAGCAGCGTAGGCGGCGGCAGCTCCTATAATTCACCCCTCCACTTT.

The chain is built from TRBV7-3 and TRBJ2-5; 12 nucleotides line up with TRBD2. Germline V CDR1 and CDR2: SGHTA, FQGTGA. The trim removed 5 bases at V and 2 bases at J, leaving 3 bases unmatched. The CDR3 length is 15 residues. The chain's CDR3 is CASSPGLAGQETQYF. The CDR3 region has the DNA TGTGCCAGCAGCCCCGGACTAGCGGGGCAAGAGACCCAGTACTTC.

The gene calls are TRBV6-6 and TRBJ2-2; TRBD2 agrees at 8 bases. Unmatched junction bases numbered 3, after V lost 2 bases and J lost 1 base. The CDR3 loop spans 16 amino acids. The germline V gene has CDR1 MNHNY and CDR2 SVGAGI (reference sequence). In DNA form, the CDR3 reads TGTGCCAGCAGTTACGGTGCGGGGGGGAACACCGGGGAGCTGTTTTTT. This gives the protein CASSYGAGGNTGELFF.

The rearrangement links TRBV5-8 to TRBJ2-1; D is unresolved. The CDR3 length is 14 residues. V lost 3 bases, J lost 5 bases, and 12 bases lay in between. In germline, CDR1 is SGHTS, CDR2 YDEGEE. The CDR3 DNA follows: TGTGCCAGCAGCTACGGAGACCAGCACAATGAGCAGTTCTTC. Its translation: CASSYGDQHNEQFF.

CDR3 loop: CASSPKGVGNTGELFF. CDR3 coding DNA: TGTGCCAGCAGCCCGAAAGGGGTCGGGAACACCGGGGAGCTGTTTTTT. V is TRBV7-3 and J is TRBJ2-2, with TRBD1 as a possible D gene (5 bases). Germline-derived CDR1 and CDR2 are SGHTA and FQGTGA. The V end lost 5 bases, the J end lost 1 base, and 14 bases lay between the germline ends. The CDR3 loop spans 16 amino acids.

V is TRBV2 and J is TRBJ2-7, with 7 bases aligning to TRBD2. The junction had 4 bases not matched to a gene; V was cut back by 6 bases and J by 5 bases. In germline, CDR1 is SNHLY, CDR2 FYNNEI. The CDR3 is made up of 12 amino acids. This CDR3 reads CASRNGGNEQYF. The CDR3 DNA is TGTGCCAGCAGGAACGGGGGGAACGAGCAGTACTTC.

The chain combines TRBV20-1 with TRBJ1-1; 9 nucleotides match TRBD1. The CDR3 totals 13 residues. CDR1 is DFQATT and CDR2 is SNEGSKA in the germline V gene (reference sequence). V lost 6 bases, J lost 4 bases, and 6 bases stayed unmatched. The DNA of the CDR3 is TGCAGTGCCAGTACAGGGGGCTCCACTGAAGCTTTCTTT. Amino acids: CSASTGGSTEAFF.

CDR3 sequence: CAWSPGQVNTGELFF. CDR3 coding DNA: TGTGCCTGGAGTCCGGGACAGGTGAACACCGGGGAGCTGTTTTTT. V gene TRBV30 combines with J gene TRBJ2-2; 8 nucleotides align to TRBD1. Germline CDR1 and CDR2: GTSNPN and SVGIG (reference sequence). The CDR3 is 15 residues long. V dropped 2 bases and J dropped 1; count of bases not matched to a gene: 3.

V is TRBV5-1 and J is TRBJ1-1, with D possibly matching TRBD1 (5 bases). The CDR3 is 14 amino acids. Germline V gene lookup returns CDR1 SGHRS and CDR2 YFSETQ. Deletions cut 4 bases from V and 7 bases from J, with 17 bases between. CDR3: CASSGGRETSEAFF. CDR3 nucleotide sequence: TGCGCCAGCAGCGGGGGACGGGAGACGAGTGAAGCTTTCTTT.

This chain uses TRBV10-3 with TRBJ1-2; D perhaps matches TRBD1 (5 bases). Germline V CDR1 and CDR2: ENHRY, SYGVKD. The CDR3 consists of 16 residues. Trimming took off 4 bases at V and 0 bases at J, with 15 bases between the two ends. The CDR3 nucleotides are TGTGCCATCAGTGGCTACGACCGACAGCCTAACTATGGCTACACCTTC. It is translated as CAISGYDRQPNYGYTF.

This clone was seen just once. This chain joins TRBV5-6 and TRBJ2-7, with no clear D. CDR1 is SGHDT and CDR2 is YYEEEE in the germline V gene. This CDR3 comprises 13 residues. Deletions cut 5 bases from V and 0 bases from J, with 9 bases between. The DNA for the CDR3 is TGTGCCAGCAGTACACAGAGCTCCTACGAGCAGTACTTC. Its translation: CASSTQSSYEQYF.

This clone was detected once. The chain links TRBV5-1 to TRBJ1-2; D is unresolved. The germline CDR1 and CDR2 sequences are SGHRS and YFSETQ. The length of the CDR3 is 16 residues. Trimming took off 3 bases at V and 4 bases at J, with 19 bases between the two ends. The CDR3 here is CASSSGYRGRGYGYTF. DNA for the CDR3: TGCGCCAGCAGCTCGGGGTACCGAGGGCGAGGCTATGGCTACACCTTC. The full variable domain, with the rest looked up from reference TRBV5-1 and TRBJ1-2, is KAGVTQTPRYLIKTRGQQVTLSCSPISGHRSVSWYQQTPGQGLQFLFEYFSETQRNKGNFPGRFSGRQFSNSRSEMNVSTLELGDSALYLCASSSGYRGRGYGYTFGSGTRLTVV.

This clone appeared a single time. The V and J genes are TRBV5-1 and TRBJ2-4, with D perhaps TRBD2 (5 bases). The germline CDR1 and CDR2 sequences are SGHRS and YFSETQ. Trimming pared 5 bases from V and 3 bases from J, leaving 18 bases between. The CDR3 extends over 16 amino acids. The CDR3 DNA follows: TGCGCCAGCAGGCTCAATAGCAATCGGGACAAAAACATTCAGTACTTC. This encodes CASRLNSNRDKNIQYF.

V gene TRBV30 combines with J gene TRBJ1-6; D is uncertain. The V end lost 2 bases, the J end lost 7 bases, and 12 bases lay between the germline ends. Germline V CDR1 and CDR2: GTSNPN, SVGIG (reference sequence). The CDR3 totals 14 residues. This CDR3 is CAWSREVQNSPLHF. CDR3 in DNA: TGTGCCTGGAGTCGTGAGGTTCAGAATTCACCCCTCCACTTT. The full variable domain, completed using reference TRBV30 and TRBJ1-6, is SQTIHQWPATLVQPVGSPLSLECTVEGTSNPNLYWYRQAAGRGLQLLFYSVGIGQISSEVPQNLSASRPQDRQFILSSKKLLLSDSGFYLCAWSREVQNSPLHFGNGTRLTVT.

The J gene is TRBJ1-2, the V gene TRBV7-2; 7 bases are a match to TRBD1. The CDR3 extends over 14 amino acids. Germline CDR1 and CDR2: SGHTA and FQGNSA. Unmatched junction bases numbered 5, after V lost 5 bases and J lost 2 bases. The CDR3 DNA follows: TGTGCCAGCAGCCAGCCGGACAGGAACTATGGCTACACCTTC. Amino acid sequence: CASSQPDRNYGYTF.

The chain couples TRBV13 to TRBJ2-7, with unresolved D. CDR3 size: 15 residues. Germline CDR1 reads PRHDT; CDR2 reads FYEKMQ (reference sequence). V was cut by 0 bases and J by 3 bases, with 12 bases left in between. The CDR3, as DNA: TGTGCCAGCAGCTTAGGCGGCGGCACCTACTACGAGCAGTACTTC. Amino acids: CASSLGGGTYYEQYF.

The CDR3 DNA follows: TGTGCCTGGAGTGCCGAGAATGAGCAGTTCTTC. Protein: CAWSAENEQFF. V usage is TRBV30 and J usage is TRBJ2-1; no clear D. The CDR3 is made up of 11 amino acids. Germline CDR1 reads GTSNPN; CDR2 reads SVGIG (reference sequence). With 1 base removed from V and 7 bases from J, the gap between germline ends came to 5 bases.